This T cell receptor beta chain comes out of a study of human T cells and chemical hapten exposure. On the study more broadly: Sensitization used 2% DPC on roughly 2 cm by roughly 2 cm upper inner arm skin. Patch tests applied 0.01% DPC to the upper back and were scored after 6 days. General study results and limits: Alopecia in the donors means their immune response may deviate from healthy people's. Sensitizing to DPC left TCRs with a frequency above 1 in 1000 unaltered.

TCRdb redid the calling of the RACE reads with MiXCR, one entry per CDR3 protein. The sample has about 350,000 distinct CDR3 sequences; roughly 6% are singletons. After removal of 6 bases from V and 7 bases from J, the junction contained 2 bases not matched to a gene. The germline V gene encodes CDR1 SNHLY and CDR2 FYNNEI. The CDR3 is made up of 12 amino acids. Specified time point: pre-sensitization, week 0. Treatment specified: therapeutic diphenylcyclopropenone sensitization with weekly scalp DPC. This clonotype has just a few counts. The antigen is undetermined. The sequence was collected from a woman under 30 with alopecia areata. Some clones in this sample may be carry-over from other donors' samples. The chain uses TRBV2 and TRBJ1-4, with 7 bases aligning to TRBD1. Source: whole blood, taken in connection with sensitization to the hapten diphenylcyclopropenone (DPC). CDR3 sequence (DNA): TGTGCCAGCAGCGACAGGGTTGAAAAACTGTTTTTT. Amino acid sequence: CASSDRVEKLFF.